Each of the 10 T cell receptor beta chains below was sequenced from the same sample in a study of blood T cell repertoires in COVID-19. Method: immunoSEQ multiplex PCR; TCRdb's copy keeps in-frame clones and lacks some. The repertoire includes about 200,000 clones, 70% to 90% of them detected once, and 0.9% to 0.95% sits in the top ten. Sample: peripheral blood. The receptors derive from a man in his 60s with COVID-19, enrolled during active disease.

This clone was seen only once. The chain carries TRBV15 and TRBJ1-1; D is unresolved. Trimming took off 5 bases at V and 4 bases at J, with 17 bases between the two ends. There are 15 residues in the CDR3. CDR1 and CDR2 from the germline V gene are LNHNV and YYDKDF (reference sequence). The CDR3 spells CATSGPGEGGTEAFF. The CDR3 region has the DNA TGTGCCACCAGCGGACCCGGGGAGGGAGGCACTGAAGCTTTCTTT.

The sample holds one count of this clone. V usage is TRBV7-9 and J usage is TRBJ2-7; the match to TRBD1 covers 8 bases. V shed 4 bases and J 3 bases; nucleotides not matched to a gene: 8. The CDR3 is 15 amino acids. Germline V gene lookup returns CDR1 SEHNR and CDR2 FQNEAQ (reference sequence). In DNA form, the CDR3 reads TGTGCCAGCAGCTCTCCAGGGGGCGTCGGCTACGAGCAGTACTTC. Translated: CASSSPGGVGYEQYF.

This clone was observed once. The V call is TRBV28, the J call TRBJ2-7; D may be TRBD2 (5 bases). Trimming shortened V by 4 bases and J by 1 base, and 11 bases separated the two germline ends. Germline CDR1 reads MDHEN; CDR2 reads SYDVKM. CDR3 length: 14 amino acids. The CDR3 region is CASSSNSGSYEQYF. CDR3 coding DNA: TGTGCCAGCAGTTCAAACAGCGGATCCTACGAGCAGTACTTC.

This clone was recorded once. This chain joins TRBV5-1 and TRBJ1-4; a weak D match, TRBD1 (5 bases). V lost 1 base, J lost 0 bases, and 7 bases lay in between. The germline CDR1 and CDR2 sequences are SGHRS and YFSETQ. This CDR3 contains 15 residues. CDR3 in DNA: TGCGCCAGCAGCTTGTTAGGGGCAACTAATGAAAAACTGTTTTTT. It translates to CASSLLGATNEKLFF. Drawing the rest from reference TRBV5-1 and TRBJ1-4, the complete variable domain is KAGVTQTPRYLIKTRGQQVTLSCSPISGHRSVSWYQQTPGQGLQFLFEYFSETQRNKGNFPGRFSGRQFSNSRSEMNVSTLELGDSALYLCASSLLGATNEKLFFGSGTQLSVL.

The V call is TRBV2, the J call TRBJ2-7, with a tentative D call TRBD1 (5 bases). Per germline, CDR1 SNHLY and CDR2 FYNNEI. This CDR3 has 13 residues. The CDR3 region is CAVDGRERREQYF. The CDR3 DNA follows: TGTGCGGTCGACGGCAGGGAACGTCGAGAGCAGTACTTC.

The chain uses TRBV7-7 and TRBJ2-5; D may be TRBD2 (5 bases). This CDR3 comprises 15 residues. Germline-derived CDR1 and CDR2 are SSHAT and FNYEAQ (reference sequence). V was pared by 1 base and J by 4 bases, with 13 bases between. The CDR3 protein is CASSLGLVASETQYF. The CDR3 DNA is TGTGCCAGCAGCTTAGGATTGGTAGCGTCAGAGACCCAGTACTTC.

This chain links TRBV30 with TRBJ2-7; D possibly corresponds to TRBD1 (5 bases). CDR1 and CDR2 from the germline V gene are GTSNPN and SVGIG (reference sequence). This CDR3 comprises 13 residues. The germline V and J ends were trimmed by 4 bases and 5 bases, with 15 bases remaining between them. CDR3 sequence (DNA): TGTGCCTGGACAGGGCCTGCTTCCAACGAGCAGTACTTC. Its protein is CAWTGPASNEQYF.

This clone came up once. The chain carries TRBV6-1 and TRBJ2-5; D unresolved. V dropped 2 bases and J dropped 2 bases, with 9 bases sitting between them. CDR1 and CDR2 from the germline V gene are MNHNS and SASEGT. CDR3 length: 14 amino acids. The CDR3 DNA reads TGTGCCAGCAGTGAAAAGCTGGTTCAAGAGACCCAGTACTTC. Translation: CASSEKLVQETQYF.

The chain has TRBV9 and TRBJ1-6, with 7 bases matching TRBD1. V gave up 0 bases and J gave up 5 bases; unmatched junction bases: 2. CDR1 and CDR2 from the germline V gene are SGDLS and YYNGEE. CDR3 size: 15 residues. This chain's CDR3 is CASSVGGTDNSPLHF. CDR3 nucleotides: TGTGCCAGCAGCGTAGGGGGGACAGATAATTCACCCCTCCACTTT. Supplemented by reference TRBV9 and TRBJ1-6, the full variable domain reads DSGVTQTPKHLITATGQRVTLRCSPRSGDLSVYWYQQSLDQGLQFLIQYYNGEERAKGNILERFSAQQFPDLHSELNLSSLELGDSALYFCASSVGGTDNSPLHFGNGTRLTVT.

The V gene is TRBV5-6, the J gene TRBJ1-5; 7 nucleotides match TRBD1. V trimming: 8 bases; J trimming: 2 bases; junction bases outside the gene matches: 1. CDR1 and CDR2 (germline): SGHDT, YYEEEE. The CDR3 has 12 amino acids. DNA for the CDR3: TGTGCCAGTGGGACAGGCAATCAGCCCCAGCATTTT. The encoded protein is CASGTGNQPQHF. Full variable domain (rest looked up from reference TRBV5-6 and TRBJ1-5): DAGVTQSPTHLIKTRGQQVTLRCSPKSGHDTVSWYQQALGQGPQFIFQYYEEEERQRGNFPDRFSGHQFPNYSSELNVNALLLGDSALYLCASGTGNQPQHFGDGTRLSIL.